This T cell receptor beta chain was identified during a study of Ad26.COV2.S vaccination and SARS-CoV-2 variants. Study-wide background: The trial was COV1001 and the donor's arm was Ad26.COV2.S. Intramuscularly, Ad26.COV2.S was given either once or twice, 56 days apart. Regarding the study as a whole: Spike-specific responses of CD8+ and CD4+ T cells were reported to display substantial breadth after vaccination.

The method was immunoSEQ multiplex PCR; TCRdb's version includes in-frame clones alone and lacks a portion of them. This table holds hundreds of thousands of clones, about nine tenths found once. The CDR3 extends over 12 amino acids. Trimming cost V 0 bases and J 5 bases, with 5 bases left between them. Germline CDR1 reads MGHRA; CDR2 reads YSYEKL. Sample treatment: roughly 19 received Ad26.COV2.S at low or high dose, single or two shots; 5 received placebo; per-sample allocation not given. Day 63 following the first vaccine or placebo injection was when the samples were taken. In Boston, an adult donor aged 18-55 years took part. To note about this clone: The antigen remains undetermined.

This clonotype was sampled from a person aged 18-60 years who received the Ad26.COV2.S COVID-19 vaccine or a placebo. The chain recombines TRBV4-1 with TRBJ2-7; no clear D gene. This specimen was peripheral blood, taken in a trial of Ad26.COV2.S vaccine versus placebo. CDR3 in amino acids: CASSQDFHEQYF. The CDR3 DNA sequence: TGCGCCAGCAGCCAAGATTTCCACGAGCAGTACTTC.